This T cell receptor beta chain was sequenced in a study of OX40 agonist ivuxolimab in advanced cancers. The study in broad terms: Ivuxolimab, which targeted the costimulatory receptor OX40 (CD134), was an agonistic, fully human IgG2 monoclonal antibody. Intravenous ivuxolimab was administered to patients every 2 weeks at six dose levels: 0.01, 0.1, 0.3, 1.5, 3 and 10 mg/kg. The paper covers the monotherapy dose-escalation part of the phase I ivuxolimab trial, which included N ≈ 54 patients. Patients were allowed to have had prior anti-PD-1, anti-PD-L1 or anti-CTLA-4 therapy, and roughly 40% of the dose-escalation patients had previously received checkpoint inhibitors. Of the approximately 50 patients in dose escalation, about 20 had hepatocellular carcinoma, around 15 had melanoma, 9 had renal cell carcinoma and 9 had head and neck cancer. Partial responses occurred in three dose-escalation patients, of whom one had hepatocellular carcinoma and two had cutaneous melanoma. In the dose-escalation cohort, 75% to 85% of patients were male, and the mean age was 60 years with a range of roughly 23 to 79. The point of sequencing TCRbeta in the periphery was to test whether ivuxolimab changed TCR sequence diversity and drove clonal T-cell expansion. Study-level results and caveats: At doses from 0.1 to 3.0 mg/kg, clonal expansion was seen in both CD4+ and CD8+ blood T cells between baseline and week 6. After ivuxolimab, expanded clones were on average more numerous among CD8+ T cells than among CD4+ T cells. Low levels of normalized T-cell clonal expansion were also seen in some patients who did not respond. In the 0.1-3.0 mg/kg groups, partial responders were among the patients with the lowest normalized peripheral clonal expansion, particularly in CD8+ T cells. The antigen specificity of the clonally expanded peripheral T cells was not determined.

Genomic DNA was isolated from the sorted cells so that the TCRbeta CDR3 region could be sequenced. The immunoSEQ Assay was used to sequence the TCRbeta CDR3 regions. TCRdb carries this immuneACCESS record with in-frame sequences only. Its versions omit some clonotypes, under half of them owing to an unresolved V gene in the studies checked, with the rest unexplained. The table for this sample lists 20,000 to 25,000 clones; under 75% of them were counted only once. 21% of the sample is taken by the ten largest. The trial excluded patients who had a history of autoimmune disease or who were on systemic immunosuppression. Peripheral blood for TCR sequencing was drawn from every dose cohort at baseline, at cycle 4 day 1 and at cycle 7 day 1. The samples were taken from a phase I, first-in-human, multicenter, open-label dose-escalation trial of ivuxolimab. The trial enrolled adults with locally advanced or metastatic head and neck squamous cell, hepatocellular, melanoma or renal cell carcinoma. Before TCR sequencing, CD4+ and CD8+ T cells were separately sorted from peripheral blood.

This clone was detected a few times. Its antigen is still unknown. Base quality data are lacking; no much larger clone is found one base away. The junction shows trimming of 5 bases on V and 0 bases on J, plus 10 bases between the germline ends. The CDR3 measures 14 amino acids from cysteine to phenylalanine. Just the 42-base CDR3 DNA is kept, in frame starting at base 1. The germline V gene specifies SGHVS as CDR1 and FQNEAQ as CDR2. The TCR originated in an adult with an advanced solid tumor such as melanoma, head and neck, liver or kidney cancer. The sample here was CD4+ or CD8+ T cells sorted from blood, taken in a trial of the OX40 agonist ivuxolimab. This chain joins TRBV7-8 to TRBJ1-1; TRBD1 is a weak D gene call, 5 bases matching. The CDR3 here reads CASSETGVNTEAFF. At the DNA level, the sequence is TGTGCCAGCAGCGAAACGGGGGTGAACACTGAAGCTTTCTTT.